This TCR beta chain originates from a study of cytomegalovirus exposure and HLA in healthy donors. The ends lost 4 bases at V and 0 bases at J; junction bases unmatched: 4. Germline assignment: CDR1 SGHAT and CDR2 FQNNGV. This CDR3 is built from 15 residues. Primers for the PCR totalled 60 Vbeta and 13 Jbeta. Clones were read by immunoSEQ multiplex PCR, and TCRdb kept only the in-frame ones, dropping some. Of more than 100,000 clones detected, 70% to 75% appear once; the ten largest clones hold less than 4.5%. The sequenced sample was PBMCs. The gene calls are TRBV11-2 and TRBJ1-1, with 8 positions matching TRBD1. This clonotype was sampled from a woman in her thirties or forties in good health and CMV-seronegative. CDR3 amino acids: CASSSRGLLNTEAFF. CDR3 nucleotides: TGTGCCAGCAGCTCCAGGGGGCTACTGAACACTGAAGCTTTCTTT.